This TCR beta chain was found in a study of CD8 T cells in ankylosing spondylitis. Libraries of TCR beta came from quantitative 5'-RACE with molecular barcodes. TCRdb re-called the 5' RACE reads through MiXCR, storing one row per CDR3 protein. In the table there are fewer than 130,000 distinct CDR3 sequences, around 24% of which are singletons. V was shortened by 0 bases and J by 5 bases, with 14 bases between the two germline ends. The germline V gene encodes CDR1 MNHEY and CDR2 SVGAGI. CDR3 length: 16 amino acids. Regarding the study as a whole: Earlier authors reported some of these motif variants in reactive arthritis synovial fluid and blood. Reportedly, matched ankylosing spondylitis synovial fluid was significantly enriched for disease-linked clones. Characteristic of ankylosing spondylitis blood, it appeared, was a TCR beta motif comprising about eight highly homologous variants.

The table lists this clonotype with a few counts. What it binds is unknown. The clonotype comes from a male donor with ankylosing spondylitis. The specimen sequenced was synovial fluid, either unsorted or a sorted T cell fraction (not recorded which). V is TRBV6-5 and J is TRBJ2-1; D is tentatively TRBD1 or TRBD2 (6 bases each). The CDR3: CASSYSQGGWNNEQFF. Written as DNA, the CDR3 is TGTGCCAGCAGTTACTCACAGGGAGGATGGAACAATGAGCAGTTCTTC.